This T cell receptor (beta chain) is from a study of early stage breast cancer tumors. Study details: Each sample averaged approximately 10-fold read coverage.

Assay: immunoSEQ multiplex PCR; the TCRdb copy retains only in-frame clones and omits some. The data show about 36,000 clones, with about 68% seen just once and about 7% held by the top ten. The V gene lost 1 base and the J gene lost 5 bases, with 10 bases spanning the gap. This CDR3 comprises 14 residues. Germline V gene data show CDR1 as SGHDT and CDR2 as YYEEEE. The sample consisted of blood. The receptor comes from a person aged 55-75 years with breast cancer. The chain links TRBV5-6 to TRBJ1-5, with unresolved D. Here the CDR3 DNA reads TGTGCCAGCAGCTTGCCGGGGTCGCATCAGCCCCAGCATTTT. Translation gives CASSLPGSHQPQHF.